These T cell receptor beta chains were read from a single sample in a study of T-cell reconstitution after alpha-beta-depleted transplantation in children. From the PCR reads, TCRdb called clonotypes with MiXCR, one entry per CDR3 protein. The data show a few hundred thousand distinct CDR3 sequences, 13% seen once. The specimen comprised PBMCs, mostly from graft donor cells, sampled 360 days after TCRalphabeta/CD19-depleted stem cell transplant. Every receptor here comes from a male patient younger than 18 who had a stem cell transplant for acute myeloid leukemia, so the T cells may come from the graft donor. CDR3s include the opening cysteine and the closing phenylalanine or tryptophan. Fields, in order: D gene, V gene, clone size, J gene, CDR3 protein, CDR3 DNA. A D gene is named only where the DNA matches it firmly. Not all rows give a size; the values are once, few, many and, for expanded clones, a class.

.	TRBV29-1	.	TRBJ2-1	CSVEGTVSDNEQFF	TGCAGCGTTGAAGGGACAGTGAGTGACAATGAGCAGTTCTTC
TRBD2	TRBV30	.	TRBJ2-2	CAWTPRGLAGMRIAGELFF	TGTGCCTGGACCCCTAGGGGACTAGCGGGAATGAGGATTGCCGGGGAGCTGTTTTTT
TRBD1	TRBV12-3/TRBV12-4	many	TRBJ2-1	CASSPGTEDHEQFF	TGTGCCAGCAGCCCCGGGACAGAGGACCATGAGCAGTTCTTC
TRBD2	TRBV7-2	.	TRBJ2-4	CASSGTSGNGNIQYF	TGTGCCAGCAGCGGAACTAGCGGAAATGGCAACATTCAGTACTTC
.	TRBV5-1	.	TRBJ2-5	CASSLAGPSQETQYF	TGCGCCAGCAGCTTGGCCGGACCCTCGCAAGAGACCCAGTACTTC
.	TRBV7-2	few	TRBJ2-1	CASSLAAPRVPNEQFF	TGTGCCAGCAGCTTAGCTGCCCCCCGTGTTCCCAATGAGCAGTTCTTC
.	TRBV5-6	.	TRBJ1-3	CASSPHGWGAGNTIYF	TGTGCCAGCAGCCCTCACGGGTGGGGAGCCGGAAACACCATATATTTT
.	TRBV5-6	many	TRBJ2-2	CASSFRGGTGELFF	TGTGCCAGCAGCTTCAGGGGAGGAACCGGGGAGCTGTTTTTT
.	TRBV28	many	TRBJ2-2	CASSSFPENTGELFF	TGTGCCAGCAGTAGCTTCCCGGAGAACACCGGGGAGCTGTTTTTT
TRBD1	TRBV28	.	TRBJ2-7	CASNSGTEVSYEQYF	TGTGCCAGCAACTCCGGGACAGAAGTTTCCTACGAGCAGTACTTC
TRBD2	TRBV27	.	TRBJ2-3	CASSSLAGQGLDTQYF	TGTGCCAGCAGTTCGCTAGCGGGTCAGGGCTTAGATACGCAGTATTTT
TRBD1	TRBV7-2	.	TRBJ1-5	CASSPELFDRGRQPQHF	TGTGCCAGCAGCCCGGAACTATTTGACAGGGGACGGCAGCCCCAGCATTTT
TRBD1	TRBV12-3/TRBV12-4	few	TRBJ2-7	CASMGTEYEQYF	TGTGCCAGCATGGGGACAGAGTACGAGCAGTACTTC
.	TRBV5-1	.	TRBJ2-5	CASSGTSGETQYF	TGCGCCAGCAGCGGAACTAGTGGGGAGACCCAGTACTTC
.	TRBV7-8	few	TRBJ2-5	CASRPTRNQETQYF	TGTGCCAGCAGACCCACACGAAACCAAGAGACCCAGTACTTC
.	TRBV20-1	.	TRBJ2-3	CSARDLVLSTDTQYF	TGCAGTGCTAGAGATTTAGTCCTCAGCACAGATACGCAGTATTTT
.	TRBV12-3/TRBV12-4	many	TRBJ2-1	CASSFWAGQQFF	TGTGCCAGCAGTTTTTGGGCGGGTCAGCAGTTCTTC
.	TRBV4-3	.	TRBJ2-1	CASSQEAGLSYNEQFF	TGCGCCAGCAGCCAAGAGGCGGGATTGTCCTACAATGAGCAGTTCTTC
.	TRBV5-6	.	TRBJ2-1	CASSVGPLGPGVSYNEQFF	TGTGCCAGCAGCGTGGGCCCCTTGGGGCCGGGGGTCTCCTACAATGAGCAGTTCTTC
.	TRBV20-1	few	TRBJ2-7	CSGAQEIYEQYF	TGCAGCGGGGCCCAGGAGATCTACGAGCAGTACTTC
.	TRBV7-6	.	TRBJ2-2	CASSRTRERFAGELFF	TGTGCCAGCAGCCGCACTAGAGAGAGGTTCGCCGGGGAGCTGTTTTTT
.	TRBV4-3	.	TRBJ2-1	CASSQDPSNEQFF	TGCGCCAGCAGCCAAGATCCATCGAATGAGCAGTTCTTC